This T cell receptor (beta chain) was recorded in a study of cytomegalovirus exposure and HLA in healthy donors. Study-level points and caveats: First-cohort TCR clusters tended to co-occur in the 90 to 150 validation repertoires, a later analysis found. Most TCR sequences proved rare, with some public TCRs found in many donors.

The donors were in the roughly 120-subject validation cohort; that cohort was separate from the roughly 680-subject first cohort. As regards this clone: The antigen is unknown.

CDR3 length: 15 amino acids. Per germline, CDR1 MRHNA and CDR2 SNTAGT. With 2 bases removed from V and 2 bases from J, the gap between germline ends came to 11 bases. Some clones are missing from TCRdb's copy, which holds only in-frame ones; the method was immunoSEQ multiplex PCR. This repertoire shows around 190,000 clones, approximately 89% found once; its top ten account for around 7.2%. The gene calls are TRBV6-4 and TRBJ2-3; D remains unclear. The sequence was obtained from a man aged 25 to 45 in good health and CMV-seropositive. Material: PBMCs. CDR3 region: CASSDGGSPTDTQYF. CDR3 coding DNA: TGTGCCAGCAGTGACGGCGGATCCCCCACAGATACGCAGTATTTT.